The rows below give T cell receptor beta chains drawn from one sample of a study of regulatory T cells in long-lasting Graves disease. TCRdb called the multiplex PCR reads again in MiXCR, with one record for every CDR3 protein. The sample has roughly 450,000 distinct CDR3 sequences; less than 25% are singletons. The sequenced sample was peripheral blood mononuclear cells (PBMCs), obtained when the disease was refractory, from a patient treated with antithyroid drugs. The receptors shown here come from a female donor with Graves disease. Both conserved end residues are part of each CDR3. The D gene is left open where the match is weak. Only part of the rows carry a size: once, few, many, or a class if the clone is expanded.

D gene	clone size	V gene	J gene	CDR3 DNA	CDR3 protein
NA	many	TRBV20-1	TRBJ1-5	TGCAGTGCTAGAGATGGCAGGCCCTTACAGCCCCAGCATTTT	CSARDGRPLQPQHF
NA	NA	TRBV11-2	TRBJ1-5	TGTGTCAGCAGCTTACAAGGGGGTCAGCCCCAGCATTTT	CVSSLQGGQPQHF
NA	few	TRBV20-1	TRBJ1-1	TGCAGTGCTAGAGGGCAGGTGAACACTGAAGCTTTCTTT	CSARGQVNTEAFF
TRBD1	many	TRBV9	TRBJ1-1	TGTGCCAGCAGCGTCACAGGGGAAGGAGCTTTCTTT	CASSVTGEGAFF
NA	many	TRBV5-1	TRBJ2-7	TGCGCCAGCAGCTCTCTGGGGGGTCCTGCCGAGCAGTACTTC	CASSSLGGPAEQYF
NA	NA	TRBV28	TRBJ1-1	TGTGCCGGCTTACGGATTATGAACACTGAAGCTTTCTTT	CAGLRIMNTEAFF
NA	medium-sized	TRBV28	TRBJ2-7	TGTGCCAGCAGTTTACCGGACCCATCATACGAGCAGTACTTC	CASSLPDPSYEQYF
TRBD1	NA	TRBV13	TRBJ2-7	TGTGCCAGCAGCCTCCGGGACAGGGCCTCCTACGAGCAGTACTTC	CASSLRDRASYEQYF
NA	few	TRBV9	TRBJ1-1	TGTGCCAGCAGCGGGATAGACACTGAAGCTTTCTTT	CASSGIDTEAFF
NA	NA	TRBV30	TRBJ1-5	TGTGCCTGGAGTGTAGCGGGGGGCTCTCAGCCCCAGCATTTT	CAWSVAGGSQPQHF
TRBD1	many	TRBV7-2	TRBJ2-7	TGTGCCAGCAGCTTAACATCTAACAGGGGATCCCCCTACGAGCAGTACTTC	CASSLTSNRGSPYEQYF
TRBD1	few	TRBV5-6	TRBJ1-2	TGTGCCAGCAGCTTGGACGGGACAGGGAATCGTGGCTACACCTTC	CASSLDGTGNRGYTF
NA	NA	TRBV3-1	TRBJ1-6	TGTGCCAGCAGCCGACGGGCCTATAATTCACCCCTCCACTTT	CASSRRAYNSPLHF
NA	few	TRBV28	TRBJ1-5	TGTGCCAGCAGAAAATCCTACGGGGCCTACGATCAGCCCCAGCATTTT	CASRKSYGAYDQPQHF
NA	many	TRBV2	TRBJ1-6	TGTGCCAGCAGTGAAGGAGGGATGGGTTATAATTCACCCCTCCACTTT	CASSEGGMGYNSPLHF
NA	few	TRBV7-9	TRBJ2-5	TGTGCCAGCAGCAGTGACAGTACTCAAGAGACCCAGTACTTC	CASSSDSTQETQYF
NA	many	TRBV20-1	TRBJ1-4	TGCAGTGCTAGGGATTGGACAGCCGCGGGTGAAAAACTGTTTTTT	CSARDWTAAGEKLFF
NA	many	TRBV29-1	TRBJ2-7	TGCAGCGTTGAACTGCGCGACGAGCAGTACTTC	CSVELRDEQYF
NA	NA	TRBV19	TRBJ1-5	TGTGCCAGTAGTATAGAGGGAAATAGCAATCAGCCCCAGCATTTT	CASSIEGNSNQPQHF
NA	many	TRBV2	TRBJ2-7	TGTGCCAGCAGCGCGTCGGGATCTCTTCCCGTGCAGTACTTC	CASSASGSLPVQYF
NA	NA	TRBV6-1	TRBJ2-7	TGTGCCACGTCTTGGACAGCGGCTGTGGAGCAGTACTTC	CATSWTAAVEQYF
NA	NA	TRBV30	TRBJ1-2	TGTGCCTGGAGTGTACGTCAGACCGCGGCTGGCTACACCTTC	CAWSVRQTAAGYTF
NA	NA	TRBV30	TRBJ2-2	TGTGCCTGGAGTCGGGTAGCGAGCACCGGGGAGCTGTTTTTT	CAWSRVASTGELFF
NA	few	TRBV29-1	TRBJ2-5	TGCAGCGTTGATTGGTGGGGCTACCAAGAGACCCAGTACTTC	CSVDWWGYQETQYF
NA	NA	TRBV11-2	TRBJ2-1	TGTGCCAGCAGCTTAGTTGACGGGAAACCCTACAATGAGCAGTTCTTC	CASSLVDGKPYNEQFF
NA	NA	TRBV4-1	TRBJ2-7	TGCGCCAGCAGCCAGCAGACAGGAATTCTCTACGAGCAGTACTTC	CASSQQTGILYEQYF
NA	many	TRBV2	TRBJ1-2	TGTGCCAGCAGGCTTCGAAGACGGGGGGACCGCGGCGGGGTTAACTATGGCTACACCTTC	CASRLRRRGDRGGVNYGYTF
TRBD2	NA	TRBV30	TRBJ2-2	TGTGCCTGGAGGGATCATATAGCGGGAATAAACACCGGGGAGCTGTTTTTT	CAWRDHIAGINTGELFF
NA	few	TRBV19	TRBJ2-7	TGTGCCAGTAGTATTGGGTATCCCTACGAGCAGTACTTC	CASSIGYPYEQYF
TRBD1	many	TRBV29-1	TRBJ2-7	TGCAGCGTTGAAGAAGGACAGGGTACCTACGAGCAGTACTTC	CSVEEGQGTYEQYF
NA	few	TRBV29-1	TRBJ2-7	TGCAGCGTTGAGCGGGTGGGTGACACAGAGGGTGAGCAGTACTTC	CSVERVGDTEGEQYF
TRBD2	once	TRBV18	TRBJ2-1	TGTGCCAGCTCACCACTGGCGGGAGGTAACAATGAGCAGTTCTTC	CASSPLAGGNNEQFF
NA	NA	TRBV27	TRBJ2-2	TGTGCCAGCAGTTCTGAGGGTCCCGGGGAGCTGTTTTTT	CASSSEGPGELFF
NA	NA	TRBV11-2	TRBJ2-7	TGTGCCAGCAGCCCATTATTGGGCGATCTCTACGAGCAGTACTTC	CASSPLLGDLYEQYF
TRBD2	NA	TRBV30	TRBJ2-7	TGTGCCTGGAGTACAGCGGGGAGCTCCTACGAGCAGTACTTC	CAWSTAGSSYEQYF
NA	many	TRBV20-1	TRBJ1-1	TGCAGTGCTAGAGTCGCAGGGTGGAACACTGAAGCTTTCTTT	CSARVAGWNTEAFF
NA	few	TRBV27	TRBJ2-1	TGTGCCAGCAGTCGTGGCGCAAGCTCCTACAATGAGCAGTTCTTC	CASSRGASSYNEQFF
NA	many	TRBV11-2	TRBJ2-2	TGTGCCAGCAGCTTATACCCGACCCCCGAGGAGCTGTTTTTT	CASSLYPTPEELFF
TRBD1	few	TRBV5-5	TRBJ2-7	TGTGCCAGCAGCATAAGGACAGGGCCCCGAATGAACTACGAGCAGTACTTC	CASSIRTGPRMNYEQYF
TRBD2	NA	TRBV7-2	TRBJ2-2	TGTGCCAGCAGCTTATACCAGCGGGGCACCGGGGAGCTGTTTTTT	CASSLYQRGTGELFF
NA	many	TRBV28	TRBJ2-7	TGTGCCAGCAGGGACTGGACCGGTGCCTTTGTCGAGCAGTACTTC	CASRDWTGAFVEQYF